These 9 T cell receptor beta chains share one sample of origin, sequenced in a study of T cells after posttransplantation cyclophosphamide. This table comes from immunoSEQ multiplex PCR, and its TCRdb copy is limited to in-frame clones, with some not included. This sample carries approximately 10,000 clones, none of them present only once. Treatment was busulfan-fludarabine conditioning, a marrow graft, and cyclophosphamide on days +3 and +4. Sequenced here: PBMCs, sampled around 350 days after allogeneic stem cell transplant with posttransplant cyclophosphamide. Receptors were obtained from a male patient aged 45-59 years who received an allogeneic stem cell transplant from a related donor and was CMV-positive. A subset of T cells may come from the graft donor.

This clone was counted many times. This sample also contains other DNA sequences that code for the same CDR3. This chain links TRBV6-1 with TRBJ2-3; 7 nucleotides agree with TRBD1. The CDR3 sequence is 13 residues long. Trimming took 4 bases from V and 4 from J; bases not matched to a gene: 2. Germline V gene data show CDR1 as MNHNS and CDR2 as SASEGT. The CDR3 DNA reads TGTGCCAGCAGTGCGAGGGGGCCAGATACGCAGTATTTT. Protein sequence: CASSARGPDTQYF.

This clone was observed at least ten times. One junction end does not reproduce the germline sequence, and a read error may be involved. For the CDR3, the DNA is TGCAGCGTTCAATCGTCGGGGGGGGTGAATTTT. It translates to CSVQSSGGVNF. V gene TRBV29-1 combines with J gene TRBJ1-3; D possibly corresponds to TRBD1 (5 bases). The CDR3 spans 11 residues. Germline V gene sequence: CDR1 SQVTM, CDR2 ANQGSEA.

In its sample, this clone is medium-sized. The V call is TRBV27, the J call TRBJ2-7, with D hard to call. CDR1 is MNHEY and CDR2 is SMNVEV in the germline V gene (reference sequence). The CDR3 is 13 residues long. Trimming shortened V by 8 bases and J by 0 bases, and 11 bases separated the two germline ends. Here the CDR3 reads CASGRSLSYEQYF. As DNA, the CDR3 is TGTGCCAGCGGTAGGAGTCTCTCCTACGAGCAGTACTTC.

This clone was recorded at least ten times. This sample also contains other DNA sequences that code for the same CDR3. The chain employs TRBV6-4 and TRBJ2-2; TRBD1 matches 8 bases. This CDR3 spans 15 amino acids. Trimming cost V 5 bases and J 1 base; bases outside gene matches: 3. From germline, CDR1 is MRHNA and CDR2 SNTAGT. The DNA for the CDR3 is TGTGCCAGCAGTCCCAGGGGGCTGAACACCGGGGAGCTGTTTTTT. Translating gives CASSPRGLNTGELFF.

The table lists this clone with many counts. This rearrangement joins TRBV19 to TRBJ1-1; D unclear. Germline CDR1 and CDR2: LNHDA and SQIVND (reference sequence). The CDR3 extends over 13 amino acids. Trimming took 0 bases from V and 6 from J, leaving 8 bases between them. CDR3 bases: TGTGCCAGTAGTATAGATTCCGGGGCTGAAGCTTTCTTT. Its translation: CASSIDSGAEAFF.

This clone was observed a few times. The chain uses TRBV9 and TRBJ2-7, with 7 bases aligning to TRBD2. The V gene end was trimmed by 0 bases and the J gene end by 0 bases; junction bases not matched to a gene: 3. There are 15 residues in the CDR3. From germline, CDR1 is SGDLS and CDR2 YYNGEE. DNA for the CDR3: TGTGCCAGCAGCGTAGGGGGCGGGGGCTCCTACGAGCAGTACTTC. This translates into CASSVGGGGSYEQYF.

This clone showed up many times. The chain has TRBV7-9 and TRBJ1-1, with TRBD1 as a possible D gene (6 bases). V dropped 5 bases and J dropped 5 bases, with 15 bases sitting between them. The germline CDR1 and CDR2 sequences are SEHNR and FQNEAQ (reference sequence). The CDR3 covers 14 residues. The CDR3 is CASSLQGIRTEAFF. Here the CDR3 DNA reads TGTGCCAGCAGCCTACAGGGAATTAGGACTGAAGCTTTCTTT.

This clone was seen many times. This chain connects TRBV27 to TRBJ2-3, with TRBD1 matching 7 bases. With 5 bases clipped from V and 7 bases from J, the junction kept 12 bases outside the gene matches. CDR1 and CDR2 (germline): MNHEY, SMNVEV (reference sequence). The CDR3 is 15 amino acids. The CDR3 DNA is TGTGCCAGCAGTCAGAATCCTACAGGGGCCTATACGCAGTATTTT. It is translated as CASSQNPTGAYTQYF.

This clone was counted a few times. The chain combines TRBV7-9 with TRBJ1-4; D might be TRBD1 (5 bases). This CDR3 is 16 amino acids long. Trimming pared 5 bases from V and 0 bases from J, leaving 13 bases between. CDR1 is SEHNR and CDR2 is FQNEAQ in the germline V gene (reference sequence). For the CDR3, the DNA is TGTGCCAGCAGCAATTGGGACTTCCCAACTAATGAAAAACTGTTTTTT. Residues: CASSNWDFPTNEKLFF.